This entry lists 32 T cell receptor beta chains sequenced from one sample in a study of molecular identifiers for immune sequencing clone quantification. Each CDR3 protein gets one entry after TCRdb re-called the PCR reads with MiXCR. In the table there are about 640,000 distinct CDR3 sequences, just under 20% of which are singletons. Sequenced input: naive CD8+ T cells from blood, with Jurkat cell RNA spiked in. Subset specified: FACS-sorted CD8+CD4-CCR7+CD45RA+ naive T cells. These receptors all come from a human donor in good health. Some libraries in this study had Jurkat cell RNA spiked in.

In this sample, this clonotype turned up once. At one of its ends the junction is not consistent with the germline gene, which may arise from a read error. V and J are TRBV12-3 or TRBV12-4 and TRBJ2-3; D gene unclear. This CDR3 spans 13 amino acids. The CDR3 sequence is CASSLVTAITQSF. The CDR3 DNA follows: TGTGCCAGCAGTTTAGTAACTGCGATTACGCAGTCTTTT.

This clonotype was found many times. The chain combines TRBV12-3 or TRBV12-4 with TRBJ1-2; D is ambiguous. Deletions cut 6 bases from V and 4 bases from J, with 12 bases between. The CDR3 runs 13 residues. CDR3 nucleotide sequence: TGTGCCAGCAGCCCGGGTCGAGTCTATGGCTACACCTTC. Protein: CASSPGRVYGYTF.

This clonotype was seen just once. A much more abundant neighbour one base away suggests this may be a read error. V usage is TRBV12-3 or TRBV12-4 and J usage is TRBJ2-5; 10 bases are shared with TRBD1. The CDR3 loop spans 15 amino acids. V dropped 8 bases and J dropped 4; count of bases not matched to a gene: 10. DNA of the CDR3: TGTGCCAGCCAGGAGGACAGGGGGGTAGGAGAGACCCAGTACTTC. Protein: CASQEDRGVGETQYF.

Regarding this clonotype: This clone may be a read error of a much larger clone one base away. The chain joins TRBV7-6 to TRBJ2-3, with 10 bases aligning to TRBD2. Looked up from germline, CDR1 is SGHVS and CDR2 is FNYEAQ. The CDR3 extends over 17 amino acids. The CDR3 nucleotides are TGTGCCGGCAGCTACCCCAGGAGCGGGGGGGCCTCAGATACGCAGTATTTT. Protein product: CAGSYPRSGGASDTQYF.

As for this clonotype: A single base separates this from a much larger clone, so it may be a read error. The gene calls are TRBV7-9 and TRBJ1-1; 9 nucleotides agree with TRBD1. This CDR3 has 14 amino acids. Germline assignment: CDR1 SEHNR and CDR2 FQNEAQ (reference sequence). Trimming took 8 bases from V and 4 from J; bases not matched to a gene: 8. The CDR3 DNA is TGTGCCAGCGGCAAGGGACAGGGTCTCACTGAAGCTTTCTTT. This translates into CASGKGQGLTEAFF.

Ten or more counts support this clonotype. The chain combines TRBV10-2 with TRBJ1-2; no reliable D call. The CDR3 sequence is 17 residues long. With 2 bases removed from V and 2 bases from J, the gap between germline ends came to 18 bases. Germline assignment: CDR1 WSHSY and CDR2 SAAADI. The CDR3 region is CASSEGLGREPNYGYTF. CDR3 DNA sequence: TGCGCCAGCAGTGAGGGACTAGGACGCGAGCCCAACTATGGCTACACCTTC.

The table lists this clonotype with many counts. The V and J genes are TRBV27 and TRBJ2-7; no definite D call. Trimming shortened V by 3 bases and J by 0 bases, and 6 bases separated the two germline ends. The CDR3 covers 13 residues. Germline CDR1 MNHEY, CDR2 SMNVEV (reference sequence). The CDR3 DNA sequence: TGTGCCAGCAGTTTCGCAGCCTCCTACGAGCAGTACTTC. It yields the protein CASSFAASYEQYF.

This clonotype was detected only once. V gene TRBV9 combines with J gene TRBJ1-3, with D perhaps matching TRBD1 (6 bases). V was trimmed by 3 bases and J by 3 bases, leaving 22 bases between them. This CDR3 spans 18 amino acids. Germline V lookup: CDR1 SGDLS, CDR2 YYNGEE. The CDR3 reads CASSARDTGRLDGNTIYF. The CDR3 DNA follows: TGTGCCAGCAGCGCGAGGGACACCGGGAGACTAGATGGAAACACCATATATTTT.

This clonotype came up many times. CDR3 protein: CSARDPPYEQYF. The CDR3 DNA sequence: TGCAGTGCTAGAGATCCCCCCTACGAGCAGTACTTC. V usage is TRBV20-1 and J usage is TRBJ2-7; D remains unclear. Trimming cost V 0 bases and J 2 bases, with 5 bases left between them. The CDR3 is 12 amino acids. CDR1 DFQATT and CDR2 SNEGSKA come from the germline V gene (reference sequence).

The rearrangement joins TRBV4-1 to TRBJ2-7; no definite D call. The CDR3 runs 16 residues. The V end was cut by 0 bases, the J end by 2 bases, with 14 bases between. In germline, CDR1 is MGHRA, CDR2 YSYEKL. CDR3 nucleotide sequence: TGCGCCAGCAGCCAAGATTCCCGGGTTGTCCCCTACGAGCAGTACTTC. This sequence encodes CASSQDSRVVPYEQYF.

This clonotype showed up just once. Possible read error: a much larger clone is one base away. The final CDR3 position lacks the conserved phenylalanine or tryptophan, pointing to a likely read error. The genes are TRBV30 and TRBJ2-7; 14 nucleotides match TRBD2. In germline, CDR1 is GTSNPN, CDR2 SVGIG (reference sequence). CDR3 length: 15 amino acids. Unmatched junction bases numbered 5, after V lost 1 base and J lost 6 bases. As DNA, the CDR3 is TGTGCCTGGAGTGAACGACTAGCGGGAGGGACCGAGCAGTACTCC. This translates into CAWSERLAGGTEQYS.

This clonotype was detected ten times or more. The CDR3, as DNA: TGTGCCAGCAGCCAAGAATCGAGTAGTCAGCCCCAGCATTTT. Translated: CASSQESSSQPQHF. The rearrangement uses TRBV4-2 and TRBJ1-5; D is undetermined. The CDR3 length is 14 residues. V lost 0 bases and J lost 6, with 9 bases in between. Per the germline V gene, CDR1 is LGHNA and CDR2 is YNFKEQ.

This clonotype showed up just a few times. The chain couples TRBV14 to TRBJ2-5; a possible D gene is TRBD2 (6 bases). From germline, CDR1 is SGHDN and CDR2 FVKESK. Trimming cost V 1 base and J 4 bases, with 22 bases left between them. This CDR3 comprises 18 residues. The DNA for the CDR3 is TGTGCCAGCAGCCAAGGAAGAGAACGAGGCCCCGGGGGAGAGACCCAGTACTTC. Encoded protein: CASSQGRERGPGGETQYF.

With regard to this clonotype: A read error is possible here, since a much larger clone lies one base away. This chain joins TRBV13 and TRBJ2-5; the D call may be TRBD1 or TRBD2 (5 bases each). The CDR3 length is 11 residues. Germline CDR1 PRHDT, CDR2 FYEKMQ (reference sequence). This CDR3 is CASSWAGTQCF. CDR3 nucleotides: TGTGCCAGCAGCTGGGCTGGGACCCAGTGCTTC. Supplemented by reference TRBV13 and TRBJ2-5, the full variable domain reads AAGVIQSPRHLIKEKRETATLKCYPIPRHDTVYWYQQGPGQDPQFLISFYEKMQSDKGSIPDRFSAQQFSDYHSELNMSSLELGDSALYFCASSWAGTQCFGPGTRLLVL.

The table lists this clonotype with many counts. The chain couples TRBV6-2 or TRBV6-3 to TRBJ2-4; D is perhaps TRBD1 (5 bases). Per the germline V gene, CDR1 is MNHEY and CDR2 is SVGEGT. The length of the CDR3 is 16 residues. V dropped 0 bases and J dropped 7 bases, with 16 bases sitting between them. The CDR3 DNA follows: TGTGCCAGCAGTTACTCGACAGTGAACCAGTATAACATTCAGTACTTC. It codes for CASSYSTVNQYNIQYF.

The sample holds a few counts of this clonotype. The chain carries TRBV6-1 and TRBJ2-7; D not resolved. CDR1 MNHNS and CDR2 SASEGT come from the germline V gene. The V end lost 0 bases, the J end lost 0 bases, and 12 bases lay between the germline ends. The length of the CDR3 is 16 residues. The CDR3: CASSEADWASSYEQYF. The DNA for the CDR3 is TGTGCCAGCAGTGAAGCGGATTGGGCCTCCTCCTACGAGCAGTACTTC.

The chain employs TRBV30 and TRBJ1-1; D not resolved. The CDR3 extends over 13 amino acids. Per the germline V gene, CDR1 is GTSNPN and CDR2 is SVGIG (reference sequence). Trimming took 2 bases from V and 4 from J, leaving 11 bases between them. The CDR3 DNA is TGTGCCTGGAGTATCCGAAAGGGCACTGAAGCTTTCTTT. Amino acids: CAWSIRKGTEAFF.

This clonotype was counted ten times or more. The rearrangement joins TRBV20-1 to TRBJ1-1; TRBD1 agrees at 7 bases. The length of the CDR3 is 15 residues. V was pared by 4 bases and J by 3 bases, with 11 bases of the junction left unmatched. Germline V gene data show CDR1 as DFQATT and CDR2 as SNEGSKA (reference sequence). The CDR3 spells CSAKPHDRVYTEAFF. CDR3 DNA: TGCAGTGCTAAACCTCATGACAGGGTGTACACTGAAGCTTTCTTT.

This clonotype was recorded at least ten times. This sequence joins TRBV24-1 and TRBJ2-3; no clear D gene. Germline values: CDR1 KGHDR, CDR2 SFDVKD. Trimming cost V 0 bases and J 0 bases, with 3 bases left between them. The CDR3 is 14 amino acids. CDR3 in DNA: TGTGCCACCAGTGATTTGGACAGCACAGATACGCAGTATTTT. Amino acids: CATSDLDSTDTQYF.

The table lists this clonotype with many counts. The chain carries TRBV7-9 and TRBJ2-3, with D uncertain. Germline assignment: CDR1 SEHNR and CDR2 FQNEAQ (reference sequence). Trimming removed 10 bases at V and 0 bases at J, with 17 bases between. This CDR3 region has 15 residues. The CDR3 sequence: CAIGVISISTDTQYF. CDR3 bases: TGTGCCATAGGAGTCATATCAATTAGCACAGATACGCAGTATTTT.

In regard to this clonotype: Just one base apart from a much larger clone, this may be a read error. V gene TRBV4-3 combines with J gene TRBJ2-2; 10 nucleotides line up with TRBD2. The CDR3 runs 18 residues. In germline, CDR1 is LGHNA, CDR2 YSLEER. CDR3 protein: CASSQDLILAGVSGELIF. The CDR3 DNA sequence: TGCGCCAGCAGCCAAGATCTCATCCTAGCGGGAGTATCCGGGGAGCTGATTTTT.

This clonotype was detected many times. The J gene is TRBJ2-4, the V gene TRBV7-9, with 7 bases aligning to TRBD1. CDR3 length: 15 residues. The germline V gene has CDR1 SEHNR and CDR2 FQNEAQ (reference sequence). V shed 6 bases, J shed 7 bases, and the junction held 12 bases outside the gene matches. DNA for the CDR3: TGTGCCAGCAGTTTACTAGGGGGCAGGGAGAACATTCAGTACTTC. Translated: CASSLLGGRENIQYF.

The chain carries TRBV7-9 and TRBJ1-2, with 7 nucleotides matching TRBD1. Germline lookup yields CDR1 SEHNR and CDR2 FQNEAQ (reference sequence). Unmatched junction bases numbered 7, after V lost 1 base and J lost 2 bases. This CDR3 has 16 residues. CDR3 sequence (DNA): TGTGCCAGCAGCTTAGTAGGGGGCGCGGTGAACTATGGCTACACCTTC. Translation gives CASSLVGGAVNYGYTF.

This clonotype was observed a few times. The chain carries TRBV19 and TRBJ1-5, with D tentatively TRBD1 (5 bases). Between the trimmed V and J ends, which lost 5 bases and 4 bases, there was a span of 15 bases. The V gene's germline CDR1 is LNHDA and CDR2 SQIVND (reference sequence). The CDR3 covers 15 residues. CDR3 nucleotide sequence: TGTGCCAGTAGTCCCCACAATGGGGGGAATCAGCCCCAGCATTTT. Amino acid sequence: CASSPHNGGNQPQHF.

This sequence joins TRBV11-2 and TRBJ1-6; D unresolved. V was shortened by 6 bases and J by 5 bases, with 14 bases between the two germline ends. The V gene's germline CDR1 is SGHAT and CDR2 FQNNGV. There are 15 residues in the CDR3. CDR3 bases: TGTGCCAGCAGTTTCCGGACGGTCGATAATTCACCCCTCCACTTT. It encodes CASSFRTVDNSPLHF.

Only a few counts were recorded for this clonotype. The rearrangement links TRBV7-9 to TRBJ1-3; perhaps TRBD1 as D (6 bases). The CDR3 sequence is 16 residues long. Trimming took off 7 bases at V and 0 bases at J, with 16 bases between the two ends. Germline CDR1 SEHNR, CDR2 FQNEAQ (reference sequence). In DNA, the CDR3 is TGTGCCAGCACTCCTCGGGGGACAAACTCTGGAAACACCATATATTTT. Translation gives CASTPRGTNSGNTIYF. Looking up the rest from reference TRBV7-9 and TRBJ1-3 gives the full variable domain: DTGVSQNPRHKITKRGQNVTFRCDPISEHNRLYWYRQTLGQGPEFLTYFQNEAQLEKSRLLSDRFSAERPKGSFSTLEIQRTEQGDSAMYLCASTPRGTNSGNTIYFGEGSWLTVV.

This clonotype turned up a few times. This chain links TRBV6-5 with TRBJ1-2; D gene uncertain. Looked up from germline, CDR1 is MNHEY and CDR2 is SVGAGI. The CDR3 runs to 14 residues. V was trimmed by 0 bases and J by 2 bases, leaving 7 bases between them. This CDR3 is CASSYSYANYGYTF. DNA for the CDR3: TGTGCCAGCAGTTACTCCTACGCGAACTATGGCTACACCTTC.

The rearrangement uses TRBV7-9 and TRBJ2-7; the D is unclear. In germline, CDR1 is SEHNR, CDR2 FQNEAQ (reference sequence). There are 11 residues in the CDR3. The V and J ends lost 9 bases and 7 bases respectively, with 13 bases between them. The CDR3 sequence: CASSMVWEQYF. The CDR3 bases are TGTGCCAGTAGTATGGTGTGGGAGCAGTACTTC.

This clonotype was found many times. CDR3: CASSSIYGGTGGTSRSGANVLTF. DNA for the CDR3: TGTGCCAGCAGCTCAATATACGGCGGGACAGGGGGCACTTCCCGCTCTGGGGCCAACGTCCTGACTTTC. The chain recombines TRBV7-9 with TRBJ2-6, with 12 bases lining up with TRBD1. V dropped 4 bases and J dropped 0; count of bases not matched to a gene: 19. This CDR3 is 23 amino acids long. The germline V gene has CDR1 SEHNR and CDR2 FQNEAQ (reference sequence).

This clonotype has more than one count but fewer than ten. CDR3 nucleotide sequence: TGTGCCAGCAGCCAAAAAGTTCCCGGGACGGGCCCCCAAGAGACCCAGTACTTC. Its protein product is CASSQKVPGTGPQETQYF. This chain uses TRBV14 with TRBJ2-5; tentatively, D is TRBD1 or TRBD2 (5 bases each). V shed 2 bases and J shed 1 base, with 20 bases lying between them. There are 18 residues in the CDR3. CDR1 is SGHDN, CDR2 FVKESK, per germline.

This clonotype was recorded many times. The V and J genes are TRBV19 and TRBJ1-5, with D hard to call. The CDR3 covers 15 residues. Germline V CDR1 and CDR2: LNHDA, SQIVND (reference sequence). V was pared by 3 bases and J by 1 base, with 10 bases between. The CDR3, as DNA: TGTGCCAGTAGTATTGGAGGGTTCAGCAATCAGCCCCAGCATTTT. It is translated as CASSIGGFSNQPQHF.

There are a few counts of this clonotype. This chain uses TRBV28 with TRBJ2-7; D may be TRBD1 or TRBD2 (7 bases each). V was pared by 1 base and J by 4 bases, with 14 bases between. CDR1 MDHEN and CDR2 SYDVKM come from the germline V gene. The length of the CDR3 is 15 residues. The CDR3 bases are TGTGCCAGCAGTTTATCCAGGGGGGGGCTTTACGAGCAGTACTTC. Its translation: CASSLSRGGLYEQYF.